This TCR beta chain originates from a study of type 1 regulatory T cells. In the study overall: An in vitro protocol generated T-allo10, a Tr1-enriched, alloantigen-specific CD4 T cell product.

Regarding the study as a whole: Compared with non-type 1 regulatory T cells, type 1 regulatory T cells showed a more restricted TCR repertoire.

This clonotype was recorded at least ten times. Antigen specificity is unknown. V was shortened by 3 bases and J by 12 bases, with 12 bases between the two germline ends. The V gene's germline CDR1 is DFQATT and CDR2 SNEGSKA (reference sequence). CDR3 length: 11 amino acids. Via MiXCR, TCRdb re-called the reads, giving one row per CDR3 protein. Of about 39,000 distinct CDR3 sequences listed, over 9% are singletons. This receptor was identified in a human donor in good health. Material: cultured non-Tr1 T cells, either the whole culture or a sorted T cell fraction (not recorded which). The gene calls are TRBV20-1 and TRBJ2-1; perhaps TRBD1 as D (6 bases). The CDR3 here is CSASRDKRQFF. The CDR3 DNA reads as TGCAGTGCTAGCCGGGACAAACGGCAGTTCTTC.